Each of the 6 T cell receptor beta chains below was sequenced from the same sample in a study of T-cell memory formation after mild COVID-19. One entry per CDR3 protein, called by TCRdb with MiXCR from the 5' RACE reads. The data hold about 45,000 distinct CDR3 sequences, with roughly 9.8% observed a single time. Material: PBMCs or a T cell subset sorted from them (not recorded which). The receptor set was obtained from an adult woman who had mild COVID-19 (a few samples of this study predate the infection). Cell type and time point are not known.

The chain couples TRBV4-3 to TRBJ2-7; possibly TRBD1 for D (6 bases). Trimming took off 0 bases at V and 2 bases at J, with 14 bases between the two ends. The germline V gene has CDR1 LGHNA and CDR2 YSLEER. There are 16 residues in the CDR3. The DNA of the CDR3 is TGCGCCAGCAGCCAAGATATAGGGGGTATACCCTACGAGCAGTACTTC. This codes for CASSQDIGGIPYEQYF.

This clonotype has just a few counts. The CDR3, as DNA: TGCAGTGCTACTGTCTCCCTCCACGAGCAGTACTTC. Amino acid sequence: CSATVSLHEQYF. This chain uses TRBV20-1 with TRBJ2-7; D call uncertain. The CDR3 is 12 residues long. Deletions cut 4 bases from V and 5 bases from J, with 12 bases between. Looked up from germline, CDR1 is DFQATT and CDR2 is SNEGSKA (reference sequence).

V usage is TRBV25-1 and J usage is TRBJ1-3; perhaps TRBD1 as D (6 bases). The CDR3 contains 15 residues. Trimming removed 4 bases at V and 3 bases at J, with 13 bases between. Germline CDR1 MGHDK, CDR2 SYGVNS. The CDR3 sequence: CASSATGPGGNTIYF. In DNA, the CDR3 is TGTGCCAGCAGTGCGACAGGCCCGGGTGGAAACACCATATATTTT.

The CDR3, as DNA: TGTGCCAGCAGCATGGACAGGGACACTGAAGCTTTCTTT. Amino acid sequence: CASSMDRDTEAFF. The chain couples TRBV7-6 to TRBJ1-1, with 8 nucleotides matching TRBD1. The V gene end was trimmed by 5 bases and the J gene end by 3 bases; junction bases not matched to a gene: 2. In germline, CDR1 is SGHVS, CDR2 FNYEAQ. This CDR3 is built from 13 residues.

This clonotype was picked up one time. CDR3 nucleotide sequence: TGTGCCAGCAGCCCCAAAGGGGTCTATGGCTACACCTTC. Translated, it gives CASSPKGVYGYTF. This sequence joins TRBV21-1 and TRBJ1-2; the table's TRBD1 call for D was not verified on the DNA. TRBV21-1 is a pseudogene locus. The CDR3 has 13 residues.

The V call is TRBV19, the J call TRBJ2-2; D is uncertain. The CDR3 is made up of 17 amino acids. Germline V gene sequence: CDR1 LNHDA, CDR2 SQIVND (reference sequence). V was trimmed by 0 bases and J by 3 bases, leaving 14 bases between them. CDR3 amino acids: CASSIEYGIRDTGELFF. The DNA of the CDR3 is TGTGCCAGTAGTATAGAGTATGGAATAAGGGACACCGGGGAGCTGTTTTTT.